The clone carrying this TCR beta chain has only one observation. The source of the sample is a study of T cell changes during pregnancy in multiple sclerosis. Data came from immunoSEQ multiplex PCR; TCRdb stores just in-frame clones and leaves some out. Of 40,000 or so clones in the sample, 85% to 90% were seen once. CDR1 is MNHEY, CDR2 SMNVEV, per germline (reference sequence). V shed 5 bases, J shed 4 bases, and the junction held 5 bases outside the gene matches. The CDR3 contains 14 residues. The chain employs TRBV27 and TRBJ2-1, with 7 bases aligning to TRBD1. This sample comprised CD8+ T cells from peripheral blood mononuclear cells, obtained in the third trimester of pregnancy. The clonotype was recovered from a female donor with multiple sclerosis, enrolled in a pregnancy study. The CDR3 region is CASSPGTAYNEQFF. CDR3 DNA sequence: TGTGCCAGCAGTCCCGGGACAGCATACAATGAGCAGTTCTTC.